The clone carrying this T cell receptor beta chain was seen more than once but under ten times. What it binds is unknown. CDR1 and CDR2 from the germline V gene are GTSNPN and SVGIG (reference sequence). The trim removed 3 bases at V and 1 base at J, leaving 2 bases unmatched. This CDR3 region has 14 residues. The sample originates from a study of OX40 agonist ivuxolimab in advanced cancers. Study results and caveats: There was clonal expansion of CD4+ and CD8+ blood T cells by week 6 at 0.1 to 3.0 mg/kg.

The protocol was immunoSEQ multiplex PCR, while the TCRdb copy is restricted to in-frame clones and leaves out a portion. The repertoire consists of around 30,000 clones, with 80% to 90% occurring once and the leading ten covering around 20%. The clonotype originates from an adult with an advanced solid tumor such as melanoma, head and neck, liver or kidney cancer. The chain recombines TRBV30 with TRBJ2-2; TRBD2 aligns across 7 bases. Here the sequenced sample was CD4+ or CD8+ T cells sorted from blood, taken in a trial of the OX40 agonist ivuxolimab. The CDR3, as DNA: TGTGCCTGGAGGGGAGGGGTGAACACCGGGGAGCTGTTTTTT. It translates to CAWRGGVNTGELFF.